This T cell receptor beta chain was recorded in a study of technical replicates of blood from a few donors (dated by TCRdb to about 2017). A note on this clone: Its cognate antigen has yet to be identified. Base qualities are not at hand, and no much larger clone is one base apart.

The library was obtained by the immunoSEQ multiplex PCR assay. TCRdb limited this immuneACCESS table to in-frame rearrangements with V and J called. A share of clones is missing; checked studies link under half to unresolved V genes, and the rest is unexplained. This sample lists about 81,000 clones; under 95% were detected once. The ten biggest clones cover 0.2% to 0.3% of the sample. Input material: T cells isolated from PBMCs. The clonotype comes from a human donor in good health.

The CDR3 region: CASSLGRGGTNYGYTF. The sequenced DNA is TGTGCCAGCAGCTTAGGGAGGGGGGGAACTAACTATGGCTACACCTTC. The rearranged segments are TRBV7-9 and TRBJ1-2; the D gene is perhaps TRBD1, from 6 matching bases. The CDR3 sequence holds 16 residues, the cysteine and phenylalanine included. CDR3 DNA only is kept here, 48 bases in frame from base 1. The germline V gene (reference sequence) gives CDR1 as SEHNR and CDR2 as FQNEAQ. The germline ends are 12 bases apart after V is trimmed by 1 base and J by 0 bases.